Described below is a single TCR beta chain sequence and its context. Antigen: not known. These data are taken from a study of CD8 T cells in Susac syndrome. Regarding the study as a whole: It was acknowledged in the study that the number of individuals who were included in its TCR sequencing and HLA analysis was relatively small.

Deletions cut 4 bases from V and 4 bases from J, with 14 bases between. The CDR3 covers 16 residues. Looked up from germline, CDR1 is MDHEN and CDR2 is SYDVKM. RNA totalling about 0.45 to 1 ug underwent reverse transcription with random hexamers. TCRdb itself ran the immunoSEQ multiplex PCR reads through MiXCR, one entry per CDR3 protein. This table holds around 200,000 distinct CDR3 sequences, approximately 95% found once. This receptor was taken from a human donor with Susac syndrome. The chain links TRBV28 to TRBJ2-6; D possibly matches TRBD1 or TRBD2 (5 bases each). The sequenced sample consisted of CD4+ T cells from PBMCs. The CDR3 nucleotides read TGTGCCAGCAGTTCCGCCGGGGCTGAAGGGGCCAACGTCCTGACTTTC. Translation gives CASSSAGAEGANVLTF.